Presented here are 24 T cell receptor beta chains from one specimen sequenced in a study of blood T cell repertoires in COVID-19. TCRdb keeps only in-frame clones here, not all; method: immunoSEQ multiplex PCR. In the table there are fewer than 20,000 clones, roughly 87% of which are singletons. The sample taken for sequencing was peripheral blood. These receptors came from a woman aged 70-85 years with active COVID-19.

V is TRBV7-2 and J is TRBJ1-2, with D hard to call. Per the germline V gene, CDR1 is SGHTA and CDR2 is FQGNSA. The CDR3 loop spans 16 amino acids. The germline V and J ends were trimmed by 1 base and 4 bases, with 16 bases remaining between them. The chain's CDR3 is CASSLDSTTRAYGYTF. CDR3 DNA sequence: TGTGCCAGCAGCTTAGACAGTACGACCAGAGCCTATGGCTACACCTTC. The full variable domain, rest sourced from reference TRBV7-2 and TRBJ1-2, is GAGVSQSPSNKVTEKGKDVELRCDPISGHTALYWYRQSLGQGLEFLIYFQGNSAPDKSGLPSDRFSAERTGGSVSTLTIQRTQQEDSAVYLCASSLDSTTRAYGYTFGSGTRLTVV.

Only one count was recorded for this clone. This chain connects TRBV5-1 to TRBJ2-7, with 7 bases that match TRBD1. The CDR3 extends over 15 amino acids. Germline V gene data show CDR1 as SGHRS and CDR2 as YFSETQ. V shed 3 bases and J 6 bases; nucleotides not matched to a gene: 12. Here the CDR3 DNA reads TGCGCCAGCAGCTACGGACAGGCGCAATCGGGCGAGCAGTACTTC. Translated, it gives CASSYGQAQSGEQYF.

The chain carries TRBV27 and TRBJ1-1, with 7 bases identical to TRBD1. Germline loops: CDR1 MNHEY, CDR2 SMNVEV (reference sequence). The CDR3 consists of 14 residues. V trimming: 4 bases; J trimming: 2 bases; junction bases outside the gene matches: 4. CDR3 bases: TGTGCCAGCAGTTCAAACAGGGGTAACACTGAAGCTTTCTTT. Amino acid sequence: CASSSNRGNTEAFF.

The chain uses TRBV7-9 and TRBJ2-7; 9 bases map to TRBD1. Germline V lookup: CDR1 SEHNR, CDR2 FQNEAQ (reference sequence). CDR3 length equals 15 residues. V gave up 5 bases and J gave up 5 bases; unmatched junction bases: 10. Written as DNA, the CDR3 is TGTGCCAGCAGCCACCGGGACAGGGCCCTCCACGAGCAGTACTTC. It codes for CASSHRDRALHEQYF.

This chain joins TRBV3-1 (or the pseudogene TRBV3-2) and TRBJ1-1, with 10 nucleotides matching TRBD1. CDR3 length: 15 residues. Germline values: CDR1 LGHDT, CDR2 YNNKEL (reference sequence). V lost 3 bases to trimming and J lost 3 bases; unmatched junction nucleotides: 4. Written as DNA, the CDR3 is TGTGCCAGCAGCCATTTTGGGACAGGGGACACTGAAGCTTTCTTT. Amino acids: CASSHFGTGDTEAFF.

The chain is built from TRBV19 and TRBJ1-6; no reliable D call. The CDR3 spans 16 residues. The V end was cut by 6 bases, the J end by 0 bases, with 12 bases between. Germline V gene data show CDR1 as LNHDA and CDR2 as SQIVND (reference sequence). Here the CDR3 reads CASRLTGSSYNSPLHF. CDR3 nucleotide sequence: TGTGCCAGTAGGCTGACGGGGAGCTCCTATAATTCACCCCTCCACTTT.

The CDR3 DNA is TGTGCCAGTAGCCCCCGAGGACAGGGGTACTATGGCTACACCTTC. As protein: CASSPRGQGYYGYTF. V is TRBV19 and J is TRBJ1-2; 9 bases fit TRBD1. Trimming cost V 6 bases and J 3 bases; bases outside gene matches: 8. The length of the CDR3 is 15 residues. Germline values: CDR1 LNHDA, CDR2 SQIVND (reference sequence).

The chain recombines TRBV7-6 with TRBJ2-3; 13 nucleotides match TRBD2. This CDR3 region has 19 residues. Germline V gene sequence: CDR1 SGHVS, CDR2 FNYEAQ. V lost 3 bases, J lost 6 bases, and 15 bases stayed unmatched. This chain's CDR3 is CASSFRTSGSGGRRDTQYF. The CDR3 region has the DNA TGTGCCAGCAGCTTTAGGACTAGCGGGAGTGGAGGGAGAAGGGATACGCAGTATTTT.

This chain connects TRBV5-1 to TRBJ2-7, with a weak D call TRBD1 (5 bases). This CDR3 is 12 amino acids long. Germline V gene data show CDR1 as SGHRS and CDR2 as YFSETQ. V lost 2 bases to trimming and J lost 7 bases, with 10 bases between them. CDR3 loop: CASSFPGPEQYF. The CDR3 DNA reads TGCGCCAGCAGCTTCCCAGGGCCAGAGCAGTACTTC.

This clone has a handful of counts. The chain couples TRBV23-1 to TRBJ1-6, with D tentatively TRBD1 (5 bases). TRBV23-1 is marked as an open reading frame, function uncertain. The CDR3 contains 17 residues. V was cut by 0 bases and J by 7 bases, with 16 bases left in between. In DNA form, the CDR3 reads TGCGCCAGCAGTCAATCGAGGCGCGGGGCCCGGAATTCACCCCTCCACTTT. Its protein is CASSQSRRGARNSPLHF.

This clone was recorded once. The CDR3 DNA reads TGTGCCAGCAGTTCCCTCGGACAGGGTGAGAAGACCCAGTACTTC. Residues: CASSSLGQGEKTQYF. The gene calls are TRBV28 and TRBJ2-5, with 8 bases aligning to TRBD1. CDR1 and CDR2 from the germline V gene are MDHEN and SYDVKM. This CDR3 has 15 residues. Unmatched junction bases numbered 10, after V lost 4 bases and J lost 6 bases.

This chain joins TRBV12-5 and TRBJ1-1; D perhaps matches TRBD1 (6 bases). Looked up from germline, CDR1 is LGHNT and CDR2 is FRNRAP. Between the trimmed V and J ends, which lost 6 bases and 4 bases, there was a span of 12 bases. The CDR3 has 13 residues. CDR3 coding DNA: TGTGCTAGTGGCAACAGGGCCGGCACTGAAGCTTTCTTT. It translates to CASGNRAGTEAFF.

V and J are TRBV6-4 and TRBJ2-2; D perhaps matches TRBD1 (5 bases). The V gene's germline CDR1 is MRHNA and CDR2 SNTAGT. The V end was cut by 0 bases, the J end by 5 bases, with 7 bases between. CDR3 size: 14 residues. The CDR3 DNA reads TGTGCCAGCAGTGACTCCCCAGGGACCGGGGAGCTGTTTTTT. Translated: CASSDSPGTGELFF.

This chain connects TRBV4-3 to TRBJ1-2; a weak D match, TRBD1 (6 bases). CDR3 size: 16 residues. The germline CDR1 and CDR2 sequences are LGHNA and YSLEER. V lost 3 bases, J lost 1 base, and 15 bases lay in between. This CDR3 is CASSQHGGPLNYGYTF. The CDR3 coding sequence is TGCGCCAGCAGCCAGCATGGGGGCCCCCTTAACTATGGCTACACCTTC.

This chain links TRBV28 with TRBJ1-1; perhaps TRBD1 as D (6 bases). V lost 8 bases and J lost 5, with 18 bases in between. The CDR3 has 14 amino acids. Germline V gene data show CDR1 as MDHEN and CDR2 as SYDVKM. For the CDR3, the DNA is TGTGCCAGCTGGCAGGGGAGGGACTTGACTGAAGCTTTCTTT. Its protein is CASWQGRDLTEAFF.

The J gene is TRBJ2-7, the V gene TRBV18, with 11 bases identical to TRBD1. J gave up 3 bases and V 6 bases, and 7 bases lay outside the gene matches. The germline CDR1 and CDR2 sequences are KGHSH and LQKENI. The CDR3 spans 15 residues. This CDR3 is CASSPTGTGGYEQYF. In DNA form, the CDR3 reads TGTGCCAGCTCGCCGACCGGGACAGGGGGCTACGAGCAGTACTTC.

The chain employs TRBV3-1 (or the pseudogene TRBV3-2) and TRBJ1-6, with D perhaps matching TRBD1 (6 bases). Germline values: CDR1 LGHDT, CDR2 YNNKEL (reference sequence). CDR3 size: 14 residues. V lost 4 bases, J lost 14 bases, and 18 bases lay in between. CDR3 loop: CASSLRRGIGSLHF. For the CDR3, the DNA is TGTGCCAGCAGCCTGCGCAGGGGTATAGGGTCCCTCCACTTT.

V and J are TRBV28 and TRBJ2-7; D unresolved. CDR1 is MDHEN, CDR2 SYDVKM, per germline. The length of the CDR3 is 14 residues. Trimming removed 6 bases from V and 6 bases from J, with 18 bases in between. The CDR3 nucleotides read TGTGCCAGCAGCCTCTTCGAGGCCCCACTCGAGCAGTACTTC. It specifies CASSLFEAPLEQYF. Full variable domain (rest looked up from reference TRBV28 and TRBJ2-7): DVKVTQSSRYLVKRTGEKVFLECVQDMDHENMFWYRQDPGLGLRLIYFSYDVKMKEKGDIPEGYSVSREKKERFSLILESASTNQTSMYLCASSLFEAPLEQYFGPGTRLTVT.

This clone was detected once. The chain recombines TRBV11-3 with TRBJ2-7, with D maybe TRBD1 (6 bases). From germline, CDR1 is SGHNT and CDR2 YENEEA. The V and J ends lost 1 base and 11 bases respectively, with 15 bases between them. The CDR3 is 13 residues long. The CDR3 DNA reads TGTGCCAGCAGCTTAGGAGCGACAGGCCGCGAGTACTTC. Translation: CASSLGATGREYF.

This CDR3 is CASSKPGQGAGEQYF. In DNA, the CDR3 is TGTGCCAGCAGTAAACCGGGACAGGGGGCTGGAGAGCAGTACTTC. The chain combines TRBV6-5 with TRBJ2-7; 12 nucleotides line up with TRBD1. The ends lost 5 bases at V and 7 bases at J; junction bases unmatched: 9. CDR1 MNHEY and CDR2 SVGAGI come from the germline V gene. The CDR3 has 15 residues.

This clone has more than one count but fewer than ten. The same CDR3 is also encoded by other DNA sequences in this sample. The rearrangement uses TRBV28 and TRBJ2-7, with TRBD1 identical over 7 bases. The CDR3 has 14 residues. Germline CDR1 MDHEN, CDR2 SYDVKM. The V gene end was trimmed by 2 bases and the J gene end by 3 bases; junction bases not matched to a gene: 4. DNA for the CDR3: TGTGCCAGCAGTTTAGAGGGGGCCCTCTACGAGCAGTACTTC. Its protein is CASSLEGALYEQYF.

The chain joins TRBV10-1 to TRBJ2-1, with 10 bases lining up with TRBD2. Trimming took 3 bases from V and 8 from J; bases not matched to a gene: 7. The CDR3 spans 15 residues. In germline, CDR1 is WNHNN, CDR2 SYGVQD (reference sequence). The DNA of the CDR3 is TGCGCCAGCAGTGATTCCAGCGGGAGGGTGGATGAGCAGTTCTTC. Translating it yields CASSDSSGRVDEQFF.

In this sample, this clone turned up a few times. The V gene is TRBV5-1, the J gene TRBJ2-3; 8 bases map to TRBD2. Germline CDR1 is SGHRS and CDR2 is YFSETQ. The CDR3 has 15 residues. J gave up 0 bases and V 2 bases, and 2 bases lay outside the gene matches. CDR3 sequence reads: CASSLAGASTDTQYF. CDR3 nucleotides: TGCGCCAGCAGCTTAGCGGGAGCTAGCACAGATACGCAGTATTTT.

The chain links TRBV7-6 to TRBJ2-1; D call uncertain. V lost 3 bases, J lost 4 bases, and 13 bases lay in between. The CDR3 length is 15 residues. Germline CDR1 is SGHVS and CDR2 is FNYEAQ. The CDR3: CASSFEVAGYNEQFF. CDR3 nucleotide sequence: TGTGCCAGCAGCTTCGAGGTGGCTGGTTACAATGAGCAGTTCTTC. The entire variable domain, with the rest obtained from reference TRBV7-6 and TRBJ2-1, is as follows: GAGVSQSPRYKVTKRGQDVALRCDPISGHVSLYWYRQALGQGPEFLTYFNYEAQQDKSGLPNDRFSAERPEGSISTLTIQRTEQRDSAMYRCASSFEVAGYNEQFFGPGTRLTVL.